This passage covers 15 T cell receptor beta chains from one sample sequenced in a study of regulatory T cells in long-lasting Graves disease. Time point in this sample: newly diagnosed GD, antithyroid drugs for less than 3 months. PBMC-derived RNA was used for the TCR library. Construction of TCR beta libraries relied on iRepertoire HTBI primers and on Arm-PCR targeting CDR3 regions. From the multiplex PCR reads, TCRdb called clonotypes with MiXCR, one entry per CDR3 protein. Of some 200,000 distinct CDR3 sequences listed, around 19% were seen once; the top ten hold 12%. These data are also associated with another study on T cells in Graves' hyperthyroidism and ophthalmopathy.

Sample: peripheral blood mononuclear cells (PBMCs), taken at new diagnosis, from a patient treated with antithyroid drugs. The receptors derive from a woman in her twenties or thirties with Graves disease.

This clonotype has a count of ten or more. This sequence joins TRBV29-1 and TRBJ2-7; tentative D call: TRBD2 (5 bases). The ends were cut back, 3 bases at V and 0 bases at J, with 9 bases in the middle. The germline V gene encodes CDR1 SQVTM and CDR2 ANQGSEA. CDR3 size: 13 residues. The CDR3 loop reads CSVESGNSYEQYF. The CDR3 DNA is TGCAGCGTTGAGTCGGGAAACTCCTACGAGCAGTACTTC.

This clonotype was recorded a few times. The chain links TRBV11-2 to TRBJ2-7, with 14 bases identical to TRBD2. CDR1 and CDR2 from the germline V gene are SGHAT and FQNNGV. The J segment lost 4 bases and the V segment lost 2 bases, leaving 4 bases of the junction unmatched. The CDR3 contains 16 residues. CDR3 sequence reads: CASSLFRLAGGYEQYF. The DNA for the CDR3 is TGTGCCAGCAGCTTATTCCGACTAGCGGGAGGGTACGAGCAGTACTTC.

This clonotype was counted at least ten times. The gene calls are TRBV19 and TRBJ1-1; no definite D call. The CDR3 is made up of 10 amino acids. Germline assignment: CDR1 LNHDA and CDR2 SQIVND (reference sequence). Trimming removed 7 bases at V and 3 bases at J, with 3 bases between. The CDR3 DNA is TGTGCCAGTAAGGACACTGAAGCTTTCTTT. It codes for CASKDTEAFF.

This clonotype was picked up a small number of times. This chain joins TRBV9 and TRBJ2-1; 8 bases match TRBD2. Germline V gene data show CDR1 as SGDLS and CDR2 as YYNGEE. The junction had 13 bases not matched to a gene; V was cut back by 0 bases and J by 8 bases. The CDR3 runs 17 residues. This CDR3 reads CASSVGGWRGDVYEQFF. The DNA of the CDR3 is TGTGCCAGCAGCGTAGGGGGTTGGCGGGGGGATGTCTATGAGCAGTTCTTC. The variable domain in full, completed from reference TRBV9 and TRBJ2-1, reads DSGVTQTPKHLITATGQRVTLRCSPRSGDLSVYWYQQSLDQGLQFLIQYYNGEERAKGNILERFSAQQFPDLHSELNLSSLELGDSALYFCASSVGGWRGDVYEQFFGPGTRLTVL.

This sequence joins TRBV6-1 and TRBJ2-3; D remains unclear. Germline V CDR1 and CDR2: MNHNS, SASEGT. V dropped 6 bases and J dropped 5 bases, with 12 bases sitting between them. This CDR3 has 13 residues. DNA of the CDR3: TGTGCCAGCAGCCAAGTAAAACGAGATACGCAGTATTTT. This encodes CASSQVKRDTQYF.

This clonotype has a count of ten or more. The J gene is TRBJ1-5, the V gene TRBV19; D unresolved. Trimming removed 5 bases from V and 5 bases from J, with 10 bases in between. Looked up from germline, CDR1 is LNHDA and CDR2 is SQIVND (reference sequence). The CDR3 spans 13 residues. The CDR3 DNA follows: TGTGCCAGTAGTCCAAACCCGGATCAGCCCCAGCATTTT. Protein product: CASSPNPDQPQHF.

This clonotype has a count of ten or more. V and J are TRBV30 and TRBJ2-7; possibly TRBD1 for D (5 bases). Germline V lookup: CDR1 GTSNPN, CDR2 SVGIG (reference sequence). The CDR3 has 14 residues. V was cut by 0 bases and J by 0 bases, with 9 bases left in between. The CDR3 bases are TGTGCCTGGAGTGTTTCCAGGGTCTCCTACGAGCAGTACTTC. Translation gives CAWSVSRVSYEQYF.

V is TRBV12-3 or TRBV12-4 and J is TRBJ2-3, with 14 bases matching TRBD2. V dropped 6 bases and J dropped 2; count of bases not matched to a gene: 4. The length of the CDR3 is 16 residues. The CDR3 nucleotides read TGTGCCAGCAGACCGACTAGCGGGAGGGCCACAGATACGCAGTATTTT. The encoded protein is CASRPTSGRATDTQYF.

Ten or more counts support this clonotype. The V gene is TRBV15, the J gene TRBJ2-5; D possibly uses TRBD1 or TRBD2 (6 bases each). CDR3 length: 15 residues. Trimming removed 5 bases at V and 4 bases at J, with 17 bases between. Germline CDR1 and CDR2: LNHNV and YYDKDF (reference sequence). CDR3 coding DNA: TGTGCCACCAGCGGCGGCCTGGGGGGCGGAGAGACCCAGTACTTC. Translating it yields CATSGGLGGGETQYF.

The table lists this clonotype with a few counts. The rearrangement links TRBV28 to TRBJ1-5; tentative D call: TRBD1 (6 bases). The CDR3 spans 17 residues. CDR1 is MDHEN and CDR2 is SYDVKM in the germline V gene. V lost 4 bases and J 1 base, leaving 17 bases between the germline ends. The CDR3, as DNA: TGTGCCAGCAGTTCCACCACACAGGGTAAAAGCAATCAGCCCCAGCATTTT. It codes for CASSSTTQGKSNQPQHF.

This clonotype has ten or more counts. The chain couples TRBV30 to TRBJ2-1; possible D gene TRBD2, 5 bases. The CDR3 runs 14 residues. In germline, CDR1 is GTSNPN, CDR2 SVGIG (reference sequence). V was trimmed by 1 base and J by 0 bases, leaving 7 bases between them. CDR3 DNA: TGTGCCTGGAGTGCGGGAATCTCCTACAATGAGCAGTTCTTC. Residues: CAWSAGISYNEQFF. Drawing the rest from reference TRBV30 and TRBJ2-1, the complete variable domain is SQTIHQWPATLVQPVGSPLSLECTVEGTSNPNLYWYRQAAGRGLQLLFYSVGIGQISSEVPQNLSASRPQDRQFILSSKKLLLSDSGFYLCAWSAGISYNEQFFGPGTRLTVL.

Here the CDR3 reads CASSSLGQNSGNTIYF. Here the CDR3 DNA reads TGTGCCAGCAGCTCACTAGGACAGAACTCTGGAAACACCATATATTTT. V and J are TRBV13 and TRBJ1-3, with D tentatively TRBD1 (6 bases). Germline CDR1 reads PRHDT; CDR2 reads FYEKMQ (reference sequence). The CDR3 extends over 16 amino acids. With 4 bases removed from V and 0 bases from J, the gap between germline ends came to 13 bases. The full variable domain, completed using reference TRBV13 and TRBJ1-3, is AAGVIQSPRHLIKEKRETATLKCYPIPRHDTVYWYQQGPGQDPQFLISFYEKMQSDKGSIPDRFSAQQFSDYHSELNMSSLELGDSALYFCASSSLGQNSGNTIYFGEGSWLTVV.

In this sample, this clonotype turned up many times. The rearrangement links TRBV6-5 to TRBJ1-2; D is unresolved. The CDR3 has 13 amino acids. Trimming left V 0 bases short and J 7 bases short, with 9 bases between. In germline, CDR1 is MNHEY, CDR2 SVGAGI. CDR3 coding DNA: TGTGCCAGCAGTTACTCAAATGGAGGTGGCTACACCTTC. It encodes CASSYSNGGGYTF.

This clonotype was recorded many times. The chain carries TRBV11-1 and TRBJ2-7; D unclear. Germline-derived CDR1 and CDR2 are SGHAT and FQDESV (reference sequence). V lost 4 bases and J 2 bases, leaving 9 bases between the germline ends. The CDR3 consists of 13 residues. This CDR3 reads CASSSPPAYEQYF. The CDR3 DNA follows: TGTGCCAGCAGCTCACCCCCCGCCTACGAGCAGTACTTC.

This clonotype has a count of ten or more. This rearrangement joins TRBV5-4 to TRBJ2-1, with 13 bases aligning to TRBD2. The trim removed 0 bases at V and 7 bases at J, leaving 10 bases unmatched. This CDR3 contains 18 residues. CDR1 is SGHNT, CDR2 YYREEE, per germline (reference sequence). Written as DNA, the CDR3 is TGTGCCAGCAGCTTGGTAAGGACTAGCGGGAGAAAGTCAAATGAGCAGTTCTTC. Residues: CASSLVRTSGRKSNEQFF.